Included here is one T cell receptor beta chain sequence, with context. Sequencing used immunoSEQ multiplex PCR; TCRdb keeps in-frame clones, though not all of them. The repertoire has roughly 130,000 clones, about 80% of them found once; the top ten carry 10% to 15%. J lost 5 bases, V lost 5 bases, and 7 bases had no gene match. The germline gives CDR1 MNHEY, CDR2 SVGAGI. The CDR3 is made up of 14 amino acids. This record belongs to a study of blood T cell repertoires in COVID-19. Study at large: The analysed material was cDNA or gDNA that came from T cells, B-cell-depleted T cells, or PBMCs.

The TCR sequence derives from a woman aged 55-75 years with acute or convalescent COVID-19. Sequencing was carried out using peripheral blood. The chain has TRBV6-5 and TRBJ1-1, with 8 bases aligning to TRBD1. CDR3 bases: TGTGCCAGCAGTAAGGACAGGGCGAGTACTGAAGCTTTCTTT. As protein: CASSKDRASTEAFF.